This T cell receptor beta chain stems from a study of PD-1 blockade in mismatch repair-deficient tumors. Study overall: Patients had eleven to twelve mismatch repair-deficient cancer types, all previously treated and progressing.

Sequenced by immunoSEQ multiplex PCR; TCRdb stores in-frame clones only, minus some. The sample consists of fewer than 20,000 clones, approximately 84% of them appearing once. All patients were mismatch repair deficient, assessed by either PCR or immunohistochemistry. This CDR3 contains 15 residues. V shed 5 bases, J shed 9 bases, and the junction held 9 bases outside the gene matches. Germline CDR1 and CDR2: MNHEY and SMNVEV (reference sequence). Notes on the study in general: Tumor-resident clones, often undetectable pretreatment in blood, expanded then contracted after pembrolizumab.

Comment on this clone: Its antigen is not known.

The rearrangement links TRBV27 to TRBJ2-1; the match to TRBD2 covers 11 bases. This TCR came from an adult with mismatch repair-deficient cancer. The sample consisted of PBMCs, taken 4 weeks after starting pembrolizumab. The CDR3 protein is CASSILAGERAEQFF. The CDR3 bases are TGTGCCAGCAGTATACTAGCGGGAGAAAGGGCTGAGCAGTTCTTC.